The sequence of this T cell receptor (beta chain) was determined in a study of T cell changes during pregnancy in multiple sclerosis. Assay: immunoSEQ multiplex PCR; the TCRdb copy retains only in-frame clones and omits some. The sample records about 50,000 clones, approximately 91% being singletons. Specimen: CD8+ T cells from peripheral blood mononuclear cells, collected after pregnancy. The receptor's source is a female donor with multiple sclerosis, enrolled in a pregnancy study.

The CDR3: CSVVIRANKVYNEQFF. The CDR3 DNA sequence: TGCAGCGTTGTTATCAGGGCAAACAAGGTTTACAATGAGCAGTTCTTC. The gene calls are TRBV29-1 and TRBJ2-1; D possibly corresponds to TRBD1 (5 bases). The CDR3 is 16 residues long. Germline V gives CDR1 SQVTM, CDR2 ANQGSEA. The germline V and J ends were trimmed by 4 bases and 4 bases, with 20 bases remaining between them.